The entry that follows covers one TCR beta chain sequence. In the source study's methods: Amplifying reference gene primers gave estimates of nucleated cell counts. Generated by immunoSEQ multiplex PCR, the TCRdb table keeps only in-frame clones and is missing some. V, J and clone size are taken as reported in that table, and D and trimming were inferred from the DNA itself. The sample has nearly 95,000 clones; 80% to 90% are singletons. This sample was included in a study of blood T cell repertoires in COVID-19. Germline V gene sequence: CDR1 MDHEN, CDR2 SYDVKM. Trimming cost V 5 bases and J 4 bases; bases outside gene matches: 8. The CDR3 is 15 amino acids.

This TCR was recovered from a human donor with acute or convalescent COVID-19. The donor label of this sample is uncertain. The rearrangement joins TRBV28 to TRBJ1-3; TRBD1 agrees at 7 bases. The sample was peripheral blood. CDR3 DNA sequence: TGTGCCAGCAGTAGGGACAGCTTTGGGGGAAACACCATATATTTT. Its protein is CASSRDSFGGNTIYF.